One T cell receptor (beta chain) is described in this entry. Its antigen is undetermined. The template was genomic DNA from peripheral blood, not RNA. This record comes from a study of T cell repertoires in aging, cancer and after chemotherapy. Study details: Glioblastoma patients receiving temozolomide-based therapy gave paired samples before and after chemotherapy. Findings and caveats of the study: Rebound thymic output was suggested by rising median generation probability during chemotherapy in each cancer cohort.

Rearranged V-D-J TRB sequences were amplified with a mixed TRB-A/B primer pool. MiXCR, run by TCRdb on the multiplex PCR reads, gives a single entry per CDR3 protein. Found here are roughly 2,900 distinct CDR3 sequences, around 30% of them singletons; the top ten hold 3% to 4%. Sequenced: blood. The TCR was taken from a human donor with a solid tumor.

The chain's CDR3 is CSATKGGALQPQHF. The CDR3 coding sequence is TGCAGTGCTACGAAAGGGGGGGCGTTGCAGCCCCAGCATTTT. The chain employs TRBV20-1 and TRBJ1-5; D is possibly TRBD1 (6 bases). From germline, CDR1 is DFQATT and CDR2 SNEGSKA (reference sequence). This CDR3 has 14 amino acids. Trimming stripped 4 bases from V and 7 bases from J, with 17 bases between.